The 11 T cell receptor beta chains presented below share a single source sample, sequenced in a study of T cells in Graves' hyperthyroidism and ophthalmopathy. Template material for amplifying TCR beta CDR3 regions consisted of RNA transcripts. A set of HTBI primers served as the primers for a first-round RT-PCR of the TCR CDR3. TCRdb recomputed calls from the multiplex PCR reads with MiXCR, one row per CDR3 protein. The table lists 550,000 to 850,000 distinct CDR3 sequences, roughly 20% of them singletons. The sequencing sample was made of blood. These receptors were taken from a woman aged 50 to 65 with Graves' hyperthyroidism that later progressed to Graves' ophthalmopathy.

The chain carries TRBV6-1 and TRBJ2-7; D possibly corresponds to TRBD1 (6 bases). Germline V CDR1 and CDR2: MNHNS, SASEGT. The V and J ends lost 1 base and 0 bases respectively, with 10 bases between them. CDR3 size: 15 residues. CDR3 sequence reads: CASSEGRGPSYEQYF. DNA of the CDR3: TGTGCCAGCAGTGAAGGCAGGGGTCCCTCCTACGAGCAGTACTTC.

CDR3 amino acids: CAIRTGTDDGYTF. Written as DNA, the CDR3 is TGTGCCATCAGAACCGGGACAGATGATGGCTACACCTTC. The chain links TRBV10-3 to TRBJ1-2, with 7 bases lining up with TRBD1. From germline, CDR1 is ENHRY and CDR2 SYGVKD. This CDR3 region has 13 residues. Trimming removed 6 bases from V and 6 bases from J; junction bases left unmatched: 7.

The CDR3 DNA is TGTGCCACCTCCACGGGGGTAATGAACACTGAAGCTTTCTTT. Translation: CATSTGVMNTEAFF. This chain joins TRBV15 and TRBJ1-1; the D gene is possibly TRBD1 (5 bases). Germline V CDR1 and CDR2: LNHNV, YYDKDF (reference sequence). Trimming removed 8 bases from V and 0 bases from J, with 13 bases in between. This CDR3 spans 14 amino acids.

A few counts support this clonotype. The chain employs TRBV29-1 and TRBJ2-7; weak D call: TRBD1 (7 bases). Trimming removed 7 bases at V and 2 bases at J, with 18 bases between. Germline assignment: CDR1 SQVTM and CDR2 ANQGSEA. The CDR3 extends over 14 amino acids. CDR3 sequence (DNA): TGCAGCGCGGACTACCGGGACAGTACCTACGAGCAGTACTTC. Amino acids: CSADYRDSTYEQYF.

The chain has TRBV5-1 and TRBJ1-6; no clear D. The germline V gene has CDR1 SGHRS and CDR2 YFSETQ. The CDR3 runs to 15 residues. The V end lost 4 bases, the J end lost 7 bases, and 15 bases lay between the germline ends. The CDR3 is CASSPQLDVNSPLHF. CDR3 nucleotides: TGCGCCAGCAGCCCGCAGTTGGACGTGAATTCACCCCTCCACTTT.

Turning to this clonotype: A much larger clone differs from this one at a single base, so this may be a read error. This chain links TRBV12-3 or TRBV12-4 with TRBJ1-4; 12 nucleotides align to TRBD1. This CDR3 is built from 14 residues. Here the CDR3 reads CASGGTGGRERLFF. CDR3 nucleotide sequence: TGTGCCAGCGGGGGGACAGGGGGCCGAGAAAGACTGTTTTTT.

This clonotype was counted a few times. This chain joins TRBV9 and TRBJ2-5, with 8 bases fitting TRBD2. After removal of 4 bases from V and 7 bases from J, the junction contained 18 bases not matched to a gene. The CDR3 spans 17 residues. Germline assignment: CDR1 SGDLS and CDR2 YYNGEE. The CDR3 DNA follows: TGTGCCAGCAGCCCCCCCCAAACGGGGGGGCGTATAGGGACCCAGTACTTC. Encoded protein: CASSPPQTGGRIGTQYF.

The rearrangement links TRBV4-1 to TRBJ1-2; tentative D call: TRBD1 (6 bases). Trimming stripped 3 bases from V and 1 base from J, with 18 bases between. The CDR3 extends over 17 amino acids. CDR1 is MGHRA and CDR2 is YSYEKL in the germline V gene. The CDR3 nucleotides are TGCGCCAGCAGCCAGGCAAGGGGGGTTCTGGATAACTATGGCTACACCTTC. It yields the protein CASSQARGVLDNYGYTF.

This clonotype was seen repeatedly, ten times or more. This sequence joins TRBV7-2 and TRBJ1-6; no firm D call. The ends were cut back, 1 base at V and 10 bases at J, with 17 bases in the middle. The CDR3 has 16 amino acids. CDR1 and CDR2 from the germline V gene are SGHTA and FQGNSA. CDR3 nucleotide sequence: TGTGCCAGCAGCTTAGGGGTGTCCGGTTCCAAGTCACCCCTCCACTTT. Amino acids: CASSLGVSGSKSPLHF. The full variable domain, in which reference TRBV7-2 and TRBJ1-6 provide the parts outside the CDR3, is GAGVSQSPSNKVTEKGKDVELRCDPISGHTALYWYRQSLGQGLEFLIYFQGNSAPDKSGLPSDRFSAERTGGSVSTLTIQRTQQEDSAVYLCASSLGVSGSKSPLHFGNGTRLTVT.

This clonotype came up many times. The chain joins TRBV18 to TRBJ2-7; D uncertain. V lost 3 bases, J lost 0 bases, and 9 bases lay in between. This CDR3 spans 14 amino acids. Germline V gene data show CDR1 as KGHSH and CDR2 as LQKENI. The CDR3 DNA is TGTGCCAGCTCACCCTCCCTGGGCTCCTACGAGCAGTACTTC. Residues: CASSPSLGSYEQYF.

This clonotype was counted a few times. CDR3: CASITPGPNTRWANEKLFF. CDR3 nucleotide sequence: TGTGCCAGCATCACCCCGGGACCCAACACGCGGTGGGCTAATGAAAAACTGTTTTTT. The V gene is TRBV6-1, the J gene TRBJ1-4; maybe TRBD1 (5 bases). CDR1 is MNHNS and CDR2 is SASEGT in the germline V gene. The CDR3 runs to 19 residues. Trimming cost V 7 bases and J 3 bases, with 27 bases left between them.